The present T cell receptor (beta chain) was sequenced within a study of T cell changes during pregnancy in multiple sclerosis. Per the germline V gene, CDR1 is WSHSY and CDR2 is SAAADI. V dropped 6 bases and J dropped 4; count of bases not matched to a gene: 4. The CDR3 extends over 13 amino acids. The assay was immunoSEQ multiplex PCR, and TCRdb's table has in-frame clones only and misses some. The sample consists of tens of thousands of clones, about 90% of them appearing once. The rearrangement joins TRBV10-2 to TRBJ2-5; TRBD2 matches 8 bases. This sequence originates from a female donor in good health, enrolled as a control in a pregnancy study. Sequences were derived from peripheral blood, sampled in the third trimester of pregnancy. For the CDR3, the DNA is TGCGCCAGCAGGACTAGCGCGGGAGAGACCCAGTACTTC. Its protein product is CASRTSAGETQYF.